These 28 T cell receptor beta chains originate from one sample sequenced in a study of T cell changes during pregnancy in multiple sclerosis. Clones were sequenced by immunoSEQ multiplex PCR, and TCRdb holds only the in-frame ones, with some missing. The repertoire holds 73,000 or so clones, with roughly nine tenths as singletons. The sample here was peripheral blood, taken in the second trimester of pregnancy. The receptors here all came from a female donor with multiple sclerosis, enrolled in a pregnancy study.

J is TRBJ2-5 and V is TRBV25-1; D not certain. The DNA end is a closer match to TRBJ2-7, so the J assignment may be wrong. The CDR3 extends over 12 amino acids. CDR1 MGHDK and CDR2 SYGVNS come from the germline V gene. The DNA for the CDR3 is TGTGCCAGCAGTGCAACGTCCTACGAGCAGTACTTC. The encoded protein is CASSATSYEQYF.

The chain joins TRBV5-4 to TRBJ2-4; D is unclear. This CDR3 region has 14 residues. CDR1 is SGHNT, CDR2 YYREEE, per germline (reference sequence). V gave up 0 bases and J gave up 2 bases, with 6 bases separating them. CDR3 nucleotide sequence: TGTGCCAGCAGCTTGGACAGAACCAAAAACATTCAGTACTTC. It is translated as CASSLDRTKNIQYF.

The chain combines TRBV6-6 with TRBJ1-6, with a weak D call TRBD1 (6 bases). From germline, CDR1 is MNHNY and CDR2 SVGAGI (reference sequence). Trimming took off 2 bases at V and 9 bases at J, with 17 bases between the two ends. The CDR3 runs to 16 residues. The chain's CDR3 is CASSYGTNPGGSPLHF. CDR3 bases: TGTGCCAGCAGTTACGGGACAAACCCTGGTGGTTCACCCCTCCACTTT.

The chain joins TRBV7-9 to TRBJ1-5; D is possibly TRBD1 (5 bases). The germline V and J ends were trimmed by 5 bases and 7 bases, with 18 bases remaining between them. Germline lookup yields CDR1 SEHNR and CDR2 FQNEAQ (reference sequence). CDR3 length: 15 residues. The CDR3 DNA is TGTGCCAGCAGCCTAGGAGCGGGGGAGGGACAGCCCCAGCATTTT. It yields the protein CASSLGAGEGQPQHF.

This chain connects TRBV21-1 to TRBJ2-3; the table assigns TRBD2, which was not confirmed against the DNA. TRBV21-1 constitutes a pseudogene. The CDR3 totals 14 residues. The CDR3 DNA follows: TGTGCCAGCAGCAAAGTGTGGGGGGGCCATACGCAGTATTTT. Amino acids: CASSKVWGGHTQYF.

V gene TRBV29-1 combines with J gene TRBJ1-2, with D hard to call. With 7 bases removed from V and 6 bases from J, the gap between germline ends came to 15 bases. Germline V gene lookup returns CDR1 SQVTM and CDR2 ANQGSEA. The CDR3 consists of 12 residues. The CDR3: CSGYFWSHGYTF. For the CDR3, the DNA is TGCAGCGGCTACTTTTGGTCGCATGGCTACACCTTC.

This clone has a single count. This chain uses TRBV30 with TRBJ2-7; tentative D call: TRBD1 (6 bases). V lost 3 bases to trimming and J lost 3 bases, with 15 bases between them. From germline, CDR1 is GTSNPN and CDR2 SVGIG (reference sequence). The CDR3 extends over 14 amino acids. This CDR3 is CAWRDSASIYEQYF. The DNA of the CDR3 is TGTGCCTGGAGGGACAGTGCCTCAATCTACGAGCAGTACTTC.

The table lists this clone with a count of one. This chain connects TRBV28 to TRBJ2-1; 8 nucleotides align to TRBD1. This CDR3 region has 16 residues. CDR1 and CDR2 from the germline V gene are MDHEN and SYDVKM. V was clipped by 5 bases and J by 1 base; unmatched bases: 7. The CDR3 coding sequence is TGTGCCAGCAGTGAAGACAGGGGATTGTCCTACAATGAGCAGTTCTTC. It is translated as CASSEDRGLSYNEQFF.

The chain employs TRBV7-2 and TRBJ1-5; D is unclear. V was pared by 4 bases and J by 0 bases, with 7 bases between. CDR1 SGHTA and CDR2 FQGNSA come from the germline V gene. The CDR3 length is 14 residues. CDR3 sequence: CASSSGDSNQPQHF. CDR3 coding DNA: TGTGCCAGCAGCTCCGGGGATAGCAATCAGCCCCAGCATTTT.

V is TRBV19 and J is TRBJ1-5, with 8 nucleotides matching TRBD1. With 1 base clipped from V and 3 bases from J, the junction kept 2 bases outside the gene matches. The CDR3 is 15 residues long. In germline, CDR1 is LNHDA, CDR2 SQIVND (reference sequence). The CDR3 loop is CASSIVTGVNQPQHF. The CDR3 nucleotides read TGTGCCAGTAGTATAGTGACAGGGGTCAATCAGCCCCAGCATTTT.

The chain joins TRBV11-2 to TRBJ1-1; 7 bases match TRBD1. The CDR3 consists of 15 residues. Germline-derived CDR1 and CDR2 are SGHAT and FQNNGV. V gave up 0 bases and J gave up 5 bases; unmatched junction bases: 6. This CDR3 reads CASSLETGRRTEAFF. CDR3 DNA: TGTGCCAGCAGCTTAGAGACAGGGAGGAGAACTGAAGCTTTCTTT.

The J gene is TRBJ2-7, the V gene TRBV7-8, with D possibly matching TRBD1 (5 bases). Trimming took off 3 bases at V and 0 bases at J, with 12 bases between the two ends. This CDR3 region has 15 residues. CDR1 is SGHVS and CDR2 is FQNEAQ in the germline V gene. The CDR3: CASSLTELSSYEQYF. The DNA of the CDR3 is TGTGCCAGCAGCTTGACAGAATTGAGCTCCTACGAGCAGTACTTC.

This clone was seen only a few times. The V gene is TRBV6-6, the J gene TRBJ1-5, with D possibly TRBD1 on 5 matching bases. From germline, CDR1 is MNHNY and CDR2 SVGAGI (reference sequence). V shed 11 bases and J shed 0 bases, with 11 bases lying between them. This CDR3 comprises 13 residues. DNA of the CDR3: TGTGCCGGGGCAGATGTTAGCAATCAGCCCCAGCATTTT. Translation: CAGADVSNQPQHF.

The chain is built from TRBV9 and TRBJ2-7, with D possibly TRBD2 on 5 matching bases. The CDR3 runs 14 residues. CDR1 and CDR2 from the germline V gene are SGDLS and YYNGEE. Trimming took off 2 bases at V and 2 bases at J, with 11 bases between the two ends. The CDR3 spells CASSVRSGPYEQYF. CDR3 nucleotide sequence: TGTGCCAGCAGCGTCCGAAGCGGACCCTACGAGCAGTACTTC.

The genes are TRBV5-4 and TRBJ2-1; possible D gene TRBD2, 6 bases. There are 15 residues in the CDR3. Germline V CDR1 and CDR2: SGHNT, YYREEE (reference sequence). V was cut by 1 base and J by 1 base, with 9 bases left in between. CDR3 amino acids: CASSLLAVSYNEQFF. CDR3 DNA sequence: TGTGCCAGCAGCTTGTTAGCGGTTTCCTACAATGAGCAGTTCTTC.

This clone was counted once. The genes are TRBV7-2 and TRBJ1-2; 8 bases agree with TRBD1. From germline, CDR1 is SGHTA and CDR2 FQGNSA. The trim removed 3 bases at V and 0 bases at J, leaving 3 bases unmatched. This CDR3 spans 15 amino acids. The CDR3 DNA sequence: TGTGCCAGCAGCTTGCAGGGGGCGCCTAACTATGGCTACACCTTC. Its translation is CASSLQGAPNYGYTF.

The chain recombines TRBV27 with TRBJ1-2; 7 positions match TRBD1. J lost 6 bases, V lost 6 bases, and 22 bases had no gene match. CDR3 size: 18 residues. Germline V lookup: CDR1 MNHEY, CDR2 SMNVEV (reference sequence). The CDR3 DNA reads TGTGCCAGCAGCCTTCATGCTATCCGACAGGGCGGAGGGGATGGCTACACCTTC. Protein product: CASSLHAIRQGGGDGYTF.

J is TRBJ1-5 and V is TRBV7-6, with TRBD1 identical over 8 bases. This CDR3 is 15 amino acids long. Trimming took 4 bases from V and 4 from J; bases not matched to a gene: 6. The germline gives CDR1 SGHVS, CDR2 FNYEAQ. The CDR3 protein is CASSSDQGANQPQHF. The CDR3 DNA reads TGTGCCAGCAGCTCTGACCAGGGGGCGAATCAGCCCCAGCATTTT.

The rearrangement uses TRBV29-1 and TRBJ1-5; 9 bases align to TRBD1. CDR1 and CDR2 (germline): SQVTM, ANQGSEA. The junction had 7 bases not matched to a gene; V was cut back by 6 bases and J by 4 bases. The CDR3 contains 14 residues. In DNA form, the CDR3 reads TGCAGCGTACCGGGACAGGGCCTTAATCAGCCCCAGCATTTT. It is translated as CSVPGQGLNQPQHF.

The chain combines TRBV10-3 with TRBJ1-2; 8 bases match TRBD1. The junction had 14 bases not matched to a gene; V was cut back by 2 bases and J by 6 bases. The germline V gene encodes CDR1 ENHRY and CDR2 SYGVKD. CDR3 length equals 17 residues. The CDR3 nucleotides read TGTGCCATCAGTGAGCCAAGATCCGGACGACAGGGGAATGGCTACACCTTC. Its protein is CAISEPRSGRQGNGYTF.

The chain joins TRBV19 to TRBJ1-6, with D possibly being TRBD1 (5 bases). The CDR3 has 13 residues. V lost 5 bases and J 7 bases, leaving 9 bases between the germline ends. Looked up from germline, CDR1 is LNHDA and CDR2 is SQIVND (reference sequence). The CDR3 loop is CASSGRGNSPLHF. The CDR3 bases are TGTGCCAGTAGTGGGAGGGGCAATTCACCCCTCCACTTT. Based on the CDR3 plus reference TRBV19 and TRBJ1-6, the full variable domain is DGGITQSPKYLFRKEGQNVTLSCEQNLNHDAMYWYRQDPGQGLRLIYYSQIVNDFQKGDIAEGYSVSREKKESFPLTVTSAQKNPTAFYLCASSGRGNSPLHFGNGTRLTVT.

The chain has TRBV18 and TRBJ2-1, with TRBD2 identical over 13 bases. In germline, CDR1 is KGHSH, CDR2 LQKENI. The length of the CDR3 is 16 residues. After removal of 3 bases from V and 6 bases from J, the junction contained 5 bases not matched to a gene. CDR3 DNA: TGTGCCAGCTCACCGATGGGGACTAGCGGGATCAATGAGCAGTTCTTC. It codes for CASSPMGTSGINEQFF.

This chain joins TRBV7-2 and TRBJ2-3, with 11 bases aligning to TRBD2. The V gene's germline CDR1 is SGHTA and CDR2 FQGNSA. The CDR3 totals 17 residues. J was trimmed by 4 bases and V by 5 bases; bases with no gene match: 11. For the CDR3, the DNA is TGTGCCAGCAGCCGGGCTAGCGGGGGGACCGTCCCAGATACGCAGTATTTT. It translates to CASSRASGGTVPDTQYF.

V and J are TRBV6-1 and TRBJ1-1; D remains ambiguous. The CDR3 contains 13 residues. Trimming took 2 bases from V and 1 from J, leaving 5 bases between them. CDR1 and CDR2 from the germline V gene are MNHNS and SASEGT. For the CDR3, the DNA is TGTGCCAGCAGTGAAAAGAGGAACACTGAAGCTTTCTTT. It codes for CASSEKRNTEAFF.

The chain joins TRBV9 to TRBJ2-1; maybe TRBD1 (6 bases). The CDR3 is 15 residues long. V lost 4 bases to trimming and J lost 8 bases, with 19 bases between them. Germline CDR1 is SGDLS and CDR2 is YYNGEE. The CDR3 sequence is CASSPQATGLYEQFF. In DNA form, the CDR3 reads TGTGCCAGCAGCCCGCAAGCTACAGGGCTGTATGAGCAGTTCTTC.

The J gene is TRBJ2-3, the V gene TRBV7-3; D gene ambiguous. CDR3 length equals 13 residues. Germline CDR1 is SGHTA and CDR2 is FQGTGA. V dropped 2 bases and J dropped 2 bases, with 5 bases sitting between them. The CDR3 region has the DNA TGTGCCAGCAGCTTAGCGGACACAGATACGCAGTATTTT. The encoded protein is CASSLADTDTQYF.

This clone has just one count. The chain uses TRBV6-4 and TRBJ2-5; D is perhaps TRBD2 (5 bases). CDR1 is MRHNA, CDR2 SNTAGT, per germline. With 6 bases removed from V and 3 bases from J, the gap between germline ends came to 14 bases. This CDR3 has 14 residues. CDR3 coding DNA: TGTGCCAGCAGGCCCGCCGGGATTAAAGAGACCCAGTACTTC. Its protein product is CASRPAGIKETQYF.

The rearrangement joins TRBV6-1 to TRBJ2-7, with D possibly matching TRBD1 (5 bases). The CDR3 sequence is 14 residues long. V lost 4 bases and J 1 base, leaving 11 bases between the germline ends. CDR1 MNHNS and CDR2 SASEGT come from the germline V gene. Here the CDR3 DNA reads TGTGCCAGCAGTGCCCCAGACAGATCCTACGAGCAGTACTTC. Its protein product is CASSAPDRSYEQYF.